One and the same sample provided the 19 T cell receptor beta chains below, sequenced in a study of cytotoxic CD8 clonotypes in ibrutinib-treated CLL. The repertoire was sequenced with immunoSEQ multiplex PCR; TCRdb's copy has only in-frame clones and lacks some. The sample has over 200,000 clones, roughly 79% seen once; the top ten hold over 10%. The sequencing used PBMCs, collected after 12 months of ibrutinib treatment. These receptors were obtained from a human donor with chronic lymphocytic leukemia.

The CDR3 DNA reads TGTGCCAGCAGCACCGGGCCCCTATACGAGCAGTACTTC. It translates to CASSTGPLYEQYF. The V and J genes are TRBV7-6 and TRBJ2-7; D remains unclear. The CDR3 sequence is 13 residues long. Deletions cut 5 bases from V and 4 bases from J, with 12 bases between. From germline, CDR1 is SGHVS and CDR2 FNYEAQ.

This clone was seen more than once but under ten times. The chain is built from TRBV9 and TRBJ2-7; possibly TRBD1 for D (5 bases). The CDR3 is made up of 13 amino acids. Trimming left V 3 bases short and J 3 bases short, with 10 bases between. Germline CDR1 is SGDLS and CDR2 is YYNGEE. The CDR3: CASSASGFYEQYF. In DNA form, the CDR3 reads TGTGCCAGCAGCGCCTCAGGGTTCTACGAGCAGTACTTC.

This clone was recorded a few times. CDR3 sequence reads: CASSSRTDEAFF. The DNA of the CDR3 is TGTGCCAGCAGCTCAAGGACAGATGAAGCTTTCTTT. This chain uses TRBV7-9 with TRBJ1-1, with D maybe TRBD1 (6 bases). Trimming took 4 bases from V and 7 from J, leaving 10 bases between them. Germline values: CDR1 SEHNR, CDR2 FQNEAQ (reference sequence). This CDR3 contains 12 residues.

The chain is built from TRBV19 and TRBJ2-1, with a possible D match to TRBD2 (5 bases). The CDR3 sequence is 15 residues long. The germline V gene encodes CDR1 LNHDA and CDR2 SQIVND (reference sequence). The V end was cut by 3 bases, the J end by 7 bases, with 16 bases between. CDR3 in DNA: TGTGCCAGTAGTATTAGTCCCGAGCGGTTGAATGAGCAGTTCTTC. Its translation is CASSISPERLNEQFF.

This clone appeared a few times. The chain employs TRBV25-1 and TRBJ2-7, with TRBD2 matching 12 bases. CDR1 is MGHDK and CDR2 is SYGVNS in the germline V gene. This CDR3 is 15 amino acids long. The trim removed 8 bases at V and 6 bases at J, leaving 11 bases unmatched. The CDR3 sequence: CASEGKTSGSGEQYF. In DNA form, the CDR3 reads TGTGCCAGCGAAGGGAAGACTAGCGGGAGTGGCGAGCAGTACTTC.

This clone has just one count. V and J are TRBV7-2 and TRBJ2-5; tentatively, D is TRBD2 (6 bases). Germline CDR1 reads SGHTA; CDR2 reads FQGNSA. The CDR3 has 14 residues. The CDR3 region has the DNA TGTGGTTCGGGGGTAGCGGAAATACAAGAGACCCAGTACTTC. Translated, it gives CGSGVAEIQETQYF.

This clone showed up just a few times. J is TRBJ1-1 and V is TRBV29-1, with TRBD1 matching 11 bases. CDR1 SQVTM and CDR2 ANQGSEA come from the germline V gene. The CDR3 is made up of 13 amino acids. J gave up 5 bases and V 6 bases, and 5 bases lay outside the gene matches. The CDR3 DNA is TGCAGCGTAATGGGACAGGGGGGAACTGAAGCTTTCTTT. Translation: CSVMGQGGTEAFF.

The rearrangement links TRBV6-1 to TRBJ2-7; no firm D call. Trimming took 1 base from V and 0 from J, leaving 10 bases between them. Germline assignment: CDR1 MNHNS and CDR2 SASEGT. This CDR3 is 15 amino acids long. The CDR3 bases are TGTGCCAGCAGTGAAGAACCCTGGGGCTCCTACGAGCAGTACTTC. Translating it yields CASSEEPWGSYEQYF.

The chain recombines TRBV2 with TRBJ1-5; the match to TRBD1 covers 8 bases. The CDR3 sequence is 18 residues long. Germline values: CDR1 SNHLY, CDR2 FYNNEI. V lost 0 bases, J lost 2 bases, and 9 bases stayed unmatched. The CDR3 sequence is CASSEADRGVLGNQPQHF. The CDR3 DNA reads as TGTGCCAGCAGTGAAGCAGACAGGGGAGTCTTGGGCAATCAGCCCCAGCATTTT.

This clone has a handful of counts. This chain uses TRBV6-4 with TRBJ2-7, with D possibly TRBD1 on 6 matching bases. This CDR3 is built from 14 residues. With 7 bases removed from V and 4 bases from J, the gap between germline ends came to 17 bases. CDR1 and CDR2 from the germline V gene are MRHNA and SNTAGT. This chain's CDR3 is CASKRGSCWYEQYF. Written as DNA, the CDR3 is TGTGCCAGCAAGAGGGGGTCTTGTTGGTACGAGCAGTACTTC.

V usage is TRBV5-1 and J usage is TRBJ1-3; tentatively, D is TRBD1 (5 bases). This CDR3 comprises 16 residues. Germline V gives CDR1 SGHRS, CDR2 YFSETQ. The germline V and J ends were trimmed by 1 base and 0 bases, with 11 bases remaining between them. The CDR3 loop reads CASSLRRGGSGNTIYF. DNA of the CDR3: TGCGCCAGCAGCTTGAGAAGGGGAGGCTCTGGAAACACCATATATTTT. Drawing the rest from reference TRBV5-1 and TRBJ1-3, the complete variable domain is KAGVTQTPRYLIKTRGQQVTLSCSPISGHRSVSWYQQTPGQGLQFLFEYFSETQRNKGNFPGRFSGRQFSNSRSEMNVSTLELGDSALYLCASSLRRGGSGNTIYFGEGSWLTVV.

The chain recombines TRBV11-3 with TRBJ1-1; 7 nucleotides agree with TRBD1. Trimming removed 3 bases from V and 4 bases from J; junction bases left unmatched: 8. From germline, CDR1 is SGHNT and CDR2 YENEEA. The CDR3 has 15 residues. In DNA, the CDR3 is TGTGCCAGCAGCTTCGATATTACAGGGGCCACTGAAGCTTTCTTT. Its protein is CASSFDITGATEAFF.

The chain has TRBV5-1 and TRBJ1-1; 9 bases match TRBD1. The CDR3 has 16 residues. Germline CDR1 is SGHRS and CDR2 is YFSETQ. The V gene end was trimmed by 0 bases and the J gene end by 5 bases; junction bases not matched to a gene: 8. The CDR3 DNA follows: TGCGCCAGCAGCTTGGATCAACAGGGGGCGGGTACTGAAGCTTTCTTT. Its protein is CASSLDQQGAGTEAFF.

A few counts support this clone. Within the sample, other DNA sequences also encode this same CDR3. The rearrangement links TRBV9 to TRBJ2-7; 7 bases are a match to TRBD2. Germline V gives CDR1 SGDLS, CDR2 YYNGEE. The V gene end was trimmed by 2 bases and the J gene end by 2 bases; junction bases not matched to a gene: 4. The CDR3 loop spans 14 amino acids. CDR3 in amino acids: CASSVGGGTYEQYF. Written as DNA, the CDR3 is TGTGCCAGCAGCGTTGGCGGGGGTACCTACGAGCAGTACTTC.

The V call is TRBV25-1, the J call TRBJ2-1; D is perhaps TRBD2 (6 bases). Looked up from germline, CDR1 is MGHDK and CDR2 is SYGVNS. The CDR3 length is 18 residues. The ends were cut back, 1 base at V and 0 bases at J, with 16 bases in the middle. CDR3 sequence (DNA): TGTGCCAGCAGTGAATCAAATACGGCGGGGAGCTCCTACAATGAGCAGTTCTTC. It codes for CASSESNTAGSSYNEQFF.

The gene calls are TRBV6-5 and TRBJ2-7; D is unclear. V was cut by 2 bases and J by 2 bases, with 13 bases left in between. The CDR3 is made up of 15 amino acids. CDR1 and CDR2 (germline): MNHEY, SVGAGI. CDR3 nucleotide sequence: TGTGCCAGCAGTTACGATTTGTACACTGCCTACGAGCAGTACTTC. Encoded protein: CASSYDLYTAYEQYF.

The chain has TRBV5-1 and TRBJ2-7; 10 nucleotides line up with TRBD2. V was pared by 0 bases and J by 5 bases, with 2 bases of the junction left unmatched. Germline assignment: CDR1 SGHRS and CDR2 YFSETQ. The CDR3 runs to 14 residues. CDR3 amino acids: CASSLASGGNEQYF. In nucleotides, the CDR3 is TGCGCCAGCAGCTTGGCTAGCGGGGGTAACGAGCAGTACTTC.

This rearrangement joins TRBV10-3 to TRBJ1-2, with 7 bases fitting TRBD1. Per the germline V gene, CDR1 is ENHRY and CDR2 is SYGVKD. Trimming took 7 bases from V and 8 from J; bases not matched to a gene: 10. The CDR3 is 13 residues long. The CDR3 spells CAIMKEGAAGYTF. The CDR3 nucleotides are TGTGCCATCATGAAGGAGGGGGCGGCGGGCTACACCTTC.

The chain joins TRBV5-1 to TRBJ2-2, with TRBD2 matching 7 bases. The J segment lost 0 bases and the V segment lost 4 bases, leaving 6 bases of the junction unmatched. The CDR3 loop spans 16 amino acids. Per germline, CDR1 SGHRS and CDR2 YFSETQ. In DNA form, the CDR3 reads TGCGCCAGCAGCCCAACTAGCGAGACGAACACCGGGGAGCTGTTTTTT. This encodes CASSPTSETNTGELFF.